The rows below give T cell receptor beta chains drawn from one sample of a study of cytomegalovirus exposure and HLA in healthy donors. Method: immunoSEQ multiplex PCR; TCRdb's copy keeps in-frame clones and lacks some. The sample holds 200,000 to 250,000 clones, 82% seen once. Sequenced: PBMCs. The receptors originated from a woman between 35 and 50 years old in good health and CMV-seronegative. CDR3s include the opening cysteine and the closing phenylalanine or tryptophan. A D gene is named only where the DNA matches it firmly. Size is stated for part of the rows, as once, few or many counts, or as a class when the clone is expanded.

CDR3: CASSEVAGQGALPRYGYTF
DNA: TGTGCCAGCAGTGAAGTTGCTGGGCAGGGGGCACTACCTCGCTATGGCTACACCTTC
size: NA
length: 19
V: TRBV6-1
J: TRBJ1-2
D: TRBD1

CDR3: CASNAGLARLYNEQFF
DNA: TGTGCCAGTAACGCGGGACTAGCGAGACTATACAATGAGCAGTTCTTC
size: few
length: 16
V: TRBV19
J: TRBJ2-1
D: TRBD2

CDR3: CASSWDKPDTGELFF
DNA: TGCGCCAGCAGCTGGGACAAGCCAGACACCGGGGAGCTGTTTTTT
size: NA
length: 15
V: TRBV5-1
J: TRBJ2-2
D: NA

CDR3: CASSLAGGSLEQYF
DNA: TGTGCCAGCTCCTTAGCGGGAGGATCCCTTGAGCAGTACTTC
size: NA
length: 14
V: TRBV18
J: TRBJ2-7
D: TRBD2

CDR3: CASSFGQGGIYEQYF
DNA: TGTGCCAGCAGCTTCGGACAGGGAGGAATCTACGAGCAGTACTTC
size: NA
length: 15
V: TRBV11-3
J: TRBJ2-7
D: TRBD1

CDR3: CAWTDGTRGTGELFF
DNA: TGTGCCTGGACTGACGGGACTAGGGGCACCGGGGAGCTGTTTTTT
size: NA
length: 15
V: TRBV30
J: TRBJ2-2
D: TRBD2

CDR3: CASSLVQWDRGQAFF
DNA: TGCGCCAGCAGCTTGGTTCAATGGGACAGGGGGCAAGCTTTCTTT
size: NA
length: 15
V: TRBV5-1
J: TRBJ1-1
D: TRBD1

CDR3: CAWSGPSGETQYF
DNA: TGTGCCTGGAGTGGACCGTCAGGAGAGACCCAGTACTTC
size: NA
length: 13
V: TRBV30
J: TRBJ2-5
D: NA

CDR3: CARSLASASSYNEQFF
DNA: TGTGCCAGAAGCTTGGCTAGTGCCAGCTCCTACAATGAGCAGTTCTTC
size: few
length: 16
V: TRBV5-3
J: TRBJ2-1
D: NA

CDR3: CASSTPTRPYEQYF
DNA: TGTGCCAGCAGCACTCCGACTAGACCCTACGAGCAGTACTTC
size: NA
length: 14
V: TRBV5-4
J: TRBJ2-7
D: NA

CDR3: CASSTERNQPQHF
DNA: TGTGCCAGCAGTACGGAGCGCAATCAGCCCCAGCATTTT
size: NA
length: 13
V: TRBV2
J: TRBJ1-5
D: NA

CDR3: CASSPLLGQGAGEQYF
DNA: TGTGCCAGCTCACCACTCCTGGGACAGGGGGCTGGCGAGCAGTACTTC
size: NA
length: 16
V: TRBV18
J: TRBJ2-7
D: TRBD1

CDR3: CAWREPTGGAFF
DNA: TGTGCCTGGAGGGAGCCCACGGGTGGTGCTTTCTTT
size: NA
length: 12
V: TRBV30
J: TRBJ1-1
D: NA

CDR3: CASSGAFGAVNTEAFF
DNA: TGTGCCAGCAGCGGAGCGTTTGGGGCGGTGAACACTGAAGCTTTCTTT
size: NA
length: 16
V: TRBV7-8
J: TRBJ1-1
D: NA

CDR3: CASSASGPGGMVTQYF
DNA: TGTGCCAGCAGTGCCTCGGGTCCAGGGGGCATGGTTACGCAGTATTTT
size: NA
length: 16
V: TRBV28
J: TRBJ2-3
D: TRBD1

CDR3: CASSDSFTGELFF
DNA: TGTGCCAGCAGCGACTCATTCACCGGGGAGCTGTTTTTT
size: NA
length: 13
V: TRBV6-5
J: TRBJ2-2
D: NA

CDR3: CASRTGQNQPQHF
DNA: TGTGCCAGCAGAACCGGACAGAATCAGCCCCAGCATTTT
size: NA
length: 13
V: TRBV6-6
J: TRBJ1-5
D: NA

CDR3: CASSWDSTGELFF
DNA: TGTGCCAGCAGCTGGGACAGCACCGGGGAGCTGTTTTTT
size: NA
length: 13
V: TRBV27
J: TRBJ2-2
D: TRBD1

CDR3: CASSLAAGGGGNEQFF
DNA: TGTGCCAGCAGCTTAGCGGCGGGAGGGGGGGGGAATGAGCAGTTCTTC
size: NA
length: 16
V: TRBV7-2
J: TRBJ2-1
D: TRBD2

CDR3: CASSPRLAGYEQYF
DNA: TGTGCCAGCAGCCCCCGACTAGCGGGCTACGAGCAGTACTTC
size: few
length: 14
V: TRBV4-2
J: TRBJ2-7
D: TRBD2

CDR3: CASSSSVNTGELFF
DNA: TGTGCCAGCAGTTCTTCAGTGAACACCGGGGAGCTGTTTTTT
size: once
length: 14
V: TRBV27
J: TRBJ2-2
D: NA

CDR3: CASSPGKFSGRETQYF
DNA: TGTGCCAGCTCACCAGGCAAATTTAGCGGGAGAGAGACCCAGTACTTC
size: NA
length: 16
V: TRBV18
J: TRBJ2-5
D: TRBD2

CDR3: CASSFYAGTGEHEQYF
DNA: TGCGCCAGCAGCTTCTACGCCGGGACAGGGGAGCACGAGCAGTACTTC
size: NA
length: 16
V: TRBV4-1
J: TRBJ2-7
D: TRBD1

CDR3: CASSLKWTSTYEQYF
DNA: TGTGCCAGCAGTTTAAAGTGGACTAGCACCTACGAGCAGTACTTC
size: NA
length: 15
V: TRBV27
J: TRBJ2-7
D: TRBD2

CDR3: CASSVATSGFSYEQYF
DNA: TGTGCCAGCAGCGTAGCTACTAGCGGATTCTCCTACGAGCAGTACTTC
size: NA
length: 16
V: TRBV9
J: TRBJ2-7
D: TRBD2

CDR3: CASSLGDRVETQYF
DNA: TGTGCCAGCAGTTTGGGGGACAGGGTAGAGACCCAGTACTTC
size: NA
length: 14
V: TRBV27
J: TRBJ2-5
D: TRBD1

CDR3: CASSRDRGLRQPQHF
DNA: TGTGCCAGCTCACGGGACAGGGGGCTTCGTCAGCCCCAGCATTTT
size: NA
length: 15
V: TRBV6-1
J: TRBJ1-5
D: TRBD1

CDR3: CASSLPRAGGPGEQYF
DNA: TGTGCCAGCAGCCTACCCCGGGCGGGAGGGCCGGGGGAGCAGTACTTC
size: NA
length: 16
V: TRBV7-2
J: TRBJ2-7
D: TRBD2

CDR3: CASSLGTSTDTQYF
DNA: TGCGCCAGCAGCTTGGGTACAAGCACAGATACGCAGTATTTT
size: NA
length: 14
V: TRBV5-1
J: TRBJ2-3
D: NA

CDR3: CASSLGTGDTQYF
DNA: TGTGCCAGCAGCCTGGGTACGGGGGATACGCAGTATTTT
size: NA
length: 13
V: TRBV7-9
J: TRBJ2-3
D: NA

CDR3: CASSQVPSGSYEQYF
DNA: TGCGCCAGCAGCCAAGTTCCTAGCGGGTCCTACGAGCAGTACTTC
size: once
length: 15
V: TRBV4-1
J: TRBJ2-7
D: TRBD2

CDR3: CASSGGISGELFF
DNA: TGTGCCAGCTCCGGAGGGATATCCGGGGAGCTGTTTTTT
size: NA
length: 13
V: TRBV18
J: TRBJ2-2
D: NA

CDR3: CASRSTDRQPQHF
DNA: TGTGCCAGCAGGTCAACTGACAGGCAGCCCCAGCATTTT
size: NA
length: 13
V: TRBV28
J: TRBJ1-5
D: NA

CDR3: CASSLDAGGMNTQYF
DNA: TGTGCCAGCAGCTTAGATGCAGGGGGCATGAATACGCAGTATTTT
size: NA
length: 15
V: TRBV7-6
J: TRBJ2-3
D: TRBD1

CDR3: CASSQESPGQGISYEQYF
DNA: TGCGCCAGCAGCCAAGAAAGCCCAGGACAGGGAATATCCTACGAGCAGTACTTC
size: NA
length: 18
V: TRBV4-1
J: TRBJ2-7
D: TRBD1

CDR3: CASSHRDRGLMQYF
DNA: TGTGCCAGCAGCCACCGGGACAGGGGGCTCATGCAGTACTTC
size: NA
length: 14
V: TRBV14
J: TRBJ2-7
D: TRBD1